These 16 T cell receptor beta chains share one sample of origin, sequenced in a study of T cell changes during pregnancy in multiple sclerosis. The repertoire was sequenced with immunoSEQ multiplex PCR; TCRdb's copy has only in-frame clones and lacks some. The sample lists about 79,000 clones, around nine tenths occurring once. The sequencing used CD4+ T cells from peripheral blood mononuclear cells, collected in the second trimester of pregnancy. Every receptor here comes from a female donor with multiple sclerosis, enrolled in a pregnancy study.

The gene calls are TRBV29-1 and TRBJ1-1; TRBD1 matches at 10 bases. V was clipped by 4 bases and J by 7 bases; unmatched bases: 9. CDR1 and CDR2 from the germline V gene are SQVTM and ANQGSEA. The CDR3 has 14 amino acids. This chain's CDR3 is CSVVQTGGRGEAFF. DNA of the CDR3: TGCAGCGTTGTCCAGACAGGGGGCAGGGGTGAAGCTTTCTTT.

The V gene is TRBV14, the J gene TRBJ1-4; D is undetermined. Between the trimmed V and J ends, which lost 1 base and 3 bases, there was a span of 15 bases. Germline assignment: CDR1 SGHDN and CDR2 FVKESK. The CDR3 has 17 amino acids. Written as DNA, the CDR3 is TGTGCCAGCAGCCAAGGGTTCCGAGGTGGTGCTAATGAAAAACTGTTTTTT. Protein: CASSQGFRGGANEKLFF.

The V and J genes are TRBV27 and TRBJ2-1; TRBD2 aligns across 10 bases. Germline trimming cut 5 bases from V and 4 bases from J; bases unmatched to any gene: 8. The germline V gene encodes CDR1 MNHEY and CDR2 SMNVEV (reference sequence). This CDR3 contains 16 residues. The CDR3 here is CASSPLRTSGYNEQFF. Here the CDR3 DNA reads TGTGCCAGCAGTCCTCTCCGGACTAGCGGATACAATGAGCAGTTCTTC.

In this sample, this clone turned up once. This chain joins TRBV30 and TRBJ1-4, with D perhaps TRBD1 (5 bases). The CDR3 runs to 14 residues. Germline CDR1 and CDR2: GTSNPN and SVGIG (reference sequence). V was trimmed by 3 bases and J by 7 bases, leaving 15 bases between them. CDR3: CAWSQAGRSEKLFF. Written as DNA, the CDR3 is TGTGCCTGGAGCCAAGCGGGACGCAGTGAAAAACTGTTTTTT.

This chain uses TRBV4-3 with TRBJ1-4; 9 bases fit TRBD1. Germline V gene sequence: CDR1 LGHNA, CDR2 YSLEER. Trimming at V came to 1 base and at J to 5 bases, leaving 17 bases not matched to a gene. This CDR3 is 20 amino acids long. The CDR3 sequence is CASSQGRRPLPGTGNEKLFF. The CDR3 DNA is TGCGCCAGCAGCCAAGGGAGAAGACCACTGCCCGGGACAGGGAATGAAAAACTGTTTTTT.

The chain employs TRBV9 and TRBJ1-5, with D uncertain. The CDR3 totals 15 residues. Germline V CDR1 and CDR2: SGDLS, YYNGEE. V lost 0 bases, J lost 5 bases, and 12 bases lay in between. CDR3 in DNA: TGTGCCAGCAGCGTAGGCCCTAACCCCCATCAGCCCCAGCATTTT. This codes for CASSVGPNPHQPQHF.

This chain uses TRBV14 with TRBJ1-3; D not resolved. The CDR3 contains 17 residues. In germline, CDR1 is SGHDN, CDR2 FVKESK. V was shortened by 0 bases and J by 0 bases, with 12 bases between the two germline ends. This chain's CDR3 is CASSQDLKIDSGNTIYF. CDR3 DNA sequence: TGTGCCAGCAGCCAAGATCTGAAAATAGACTCTGGAAACACCATATATTTT.

This sequence joins TRBV29-1 and TRBJ1-1; perhaps TRBD1 as D (5 bases). V lost 5 bases, J lost 3 bases, and 13 bases lay in between. This CDR3 is built from 13 residues. Per the germline V gene, CDR1 is SQVTM and CDR2 is ANQGSEA. CDR3 sequence: CSVSDRIDTEAFF. The CDR3 nucleotides are TGCAGCGTTTCAGACAGAATAGACACTGAAGCTTTCTTT.

The chain uses TRBV7-2 and TRBJ1-5; D uncertain. Germline V CDR1 and CDR2: SGHTA, FQGNSA. The CDR3 runs 14 residues. V lost 1 base, J lost 0 bases, and 4 bases lay in between. CDR3: CASSLERSNQPQHF. In nucleotides, the CDR3 is TGTGCCAGCAGCTTAGAGCGTAGCAATCAGCCCCAGCATTTT.

The chain employs TRBV11-3 and TRBJ2-4, with 7 bases identical to TRBD2. The CDR3 has 15 amino acids. Trimming cost V 2 bases and J 3 bases; bases outside gene matches: 4. The germline V gene has CDR1 SGHNT and CDR2 YENEEA. The CDR3 bases are TGTGCCAGCAGCTTAAATTGGGACTACAAAAACATTCAGTACTTC. Translation gives CASSLNWDYKNIQYF.

The chain recombines TRBV3-1 (or the pseudogene TRBV3-2) with TRBJ2-7; D is undetermined. The V and J ends lost 10 bases and 3 bases respectively, with 4 bases between them. The CDR3 consists of 9 residues. Germline V gene data show CDR1 as LGHDT and CDR2 as YNNKEL (reference sequence). The DNA of the CDR3 is TGTGCCACCAACTACGAGCAGTACTTC. Amino acid sequence: CATNYEQYF.

A few counts support this clone. The V call is TRBV10-3, the J call TRBJ2-1; D is undetermined. The germline gives CDR1 ENHRY, CDR2 SYGVKD. Trimming took off 3 bases at V and 0 bases at J, with 3 bases between the two ends. CDR3 length: 13 residues. The CDR3 loop is CAISDISYNEQFF. DNA for the CDR3: TGTGCCATCAGTGATATCTCCTACAATGAGCAGTTCTTC.

V usage is TRBV19 and J usage is TRBJ1-5; 8 bases line up with TRBD1. Germline CDR1 is LNHDA and CDR2 is SQIVND (reference sequence). CDR3 length equals 15 residues. J was trimmed by 2 bases and V by 5 bases; bases with no gene match: 5. The DNA of the CDR3 is TGTGCCAGTAGTCCAACGGACAGGGGCAATCAGCCCCAGCATTTT. Encoded protein: CASSPTDRGNQPQHF.

The CDR3 spells CASSLRNRGLDGYTF. In DNA form, the CDR3 reads TGTGCCAGCAGCTTGCGAAACAGGGGGCTTGATGGCTACACCTTC. This sequence joins TRBV7-2 and TRBJ1-2; 9 nucleotides line up with TRBD1. Germline CDR1 and CDR2: SGHTA and FQGNSA. This CDR3 region has 15 residues. V lost 3 bases, J lost 6 bases, and 8 bases stayed unmatched. The variable domain in full, completed from reference TRBV7-2 and TRBJ1-2, reads GAGVSQSPSNKVTEKGKDVELRCDPISGHTALYWYRQSLGQGLEFLIYFQGNSAPDKSGLPSDRFSAERTGGSVSTLTIQRTQQEDSAVYLCASSLRNRGLDGYTFGSGTRLTVV.

V is TRBV9 and J is TRBJ1-2; D might be TRBD1 (5 bases). Germline V lookup: CDR1 SGDLS, CDR2 YYNGEE. The CDR3 is made up of 13 amino acids. V was clipped by 3 bases and J by 8 bases, with 14 bases between them. CDR3 loop: CASSATGVGGYTF. CDR3 DNA sequence: TGTGCCAGCAGCGCCACGGGGGTTGGGGGCTACACCTTC.

The chain is built from TRBV6-5 and TRBJ1-1; unclear D gene. Germline V gene data show CDR1 as MNHEY and CDR2 as SVGAGI. The ends were cut back, 6 bases at V and 1 base at J, with 12 bases in the middle. CDR3 length equals 14 residues. The CDR3 coding sequence is TGTGCCAGCAGCGAGACCCACAGGAACACTGAAGCTTTCTTT. Its protein product is CASSETHRNTEAFF.